The clone carrying this T cell receptor beta chain was counted once. What it recognizes is unknown. This entry belongs to a study of OX40 agonist ivuxolimab in advanced cancers. Study-level information: Antecedent anti-PD-1, anti-PD-L1 or anti-CTLA-4 therapy was permissible, with around 40% having received some.

The protocol was immunoSEQ multiplex PCR, while the TCRdb copy is restricted to in-frame clones and leaves out a portion. The sample has more than 50,000 clones, over 65% seen once. Study-wide results and limits: CD4+ and CD8+ blood T cells expanded clonally by week 6 at 0.1 to 3.0 mg/kg.

This CDR3 comprises 15 residues. CDR1 is WSHSY and CDR2 is SAAADI in the germline V gene. The ends were cut back, 0 bases at V and 0 bases at J, with 6 bases in the middle. Patients were ineligible given autoimmune disease history or systemic immunosuppression. The input for sequencing was CD4+ or CD8+ T cells sorted from blood, taken in a trial of the OX40 agonist ivuxolimab. The source is an adult with an advanced solid tumor such as melanoma, head and neck, liver or kidney cancer. This rearrangement joins TRBV10-2 to TRBJ1-5; D unresolved. CDR3 protein: CASSESDGSNQPQHF. The CDR3 bases are TGCGCCAGCAGTGAGTCGGACGGTAGCAATCAGCCCCAGCATTTT.